This T cell receptor beta chain emerged from a study of CD8 T cells in Susac syndrome. This CDR3 is 13 amino acids long. Trimming took off 8 bases at V and 2 bases at J, with 12 bases between the two ends. The germline V gene encodes CDR1 SNHLY and CDR2 FYNNEI. Reverse transcription of about 0.45 to 1 ug RNA was performed with random hexamers. TCRdb ran MiXCR on the immunoSEQ multiplex PCR reads and lists one entry per CDR3 protein. The sample has around 280,000 distinct CDR3 sequences; 92% are singletons. Sequencing was done on a sample of CD4+ T cells from PBMCs. The chain is built from TRBV2 and TRBJ1-2; D not resolved. The receptor was derived from a human donor with multiple sclerosis. CDR3 bases: TGTGCCAGCGCTTGGACGGAGAACTATGGCTACACCTTC. It yields the protein CASAWTENYGYTF.